The entry below gives a single TCR beta chain sequence along with its context. This sample is part of a study of blood T cell repertoires in COVID-19. Overall study: The origin of the acute and convalescent COVID-19 samples was the United States, Italy and Spain.

Methods used by the authors: Using reference gene primer amplification, nucleated cell counts were estimated. Sequencing used immunoSEQ multiplex PCR; TCRdb keeps in-frame clones, though not all of them. The V and J calls and clone size come from that table; D and trimming were worked out from the DNA. The table includes around 26,000 clones, more than 65% detected once. Germline-derived CDR1 and CDR2 are SGHDT and YYEEEE. V lost 4 bases, J lost 5 bases, and 15 bases lay in between. The CDR3 is 14 residues long. Input material: peripheral blood. This TCR derives from a human donor in a cohort sampled during active COVID-19. The V gene is TRBV5-6, the J gene TRBJ2-5; a possible D gene is TRBD2 (6 bases). The CDR3 reads CASSAGDWVETQYF. The CDR3 DNA reads TGTGCCAGCAGCGCCGGGGACTGGGTTGAGACCCAGTACTTC.